Sequencing of this T cell receptor beta chain was carried out in a study of T cells in Graves' hyperthyroidism and ophthalmopathy (dated by TCRdb to about 2019). Describing the broader study: Peripheral blood was sampled at the time of initial diagnosis, prior to any treatment. To identify TCR V-J signatures that set the groups apart, the researchers used a discovery cohort of approximately 98 patients, made up of 40 to 45 with Graves' ophthalmopathy and 57 with stable Graves' hyperthyroidism. Prospective prediction of ophthalmopathy was tested in an independent validation cohort consisting of under 20 hyperthyroidism patients and approximately 16 patients who later progressed to ophthalmopathy. For training and testing, the 100 or so patients in the discovery cohort were randomly divided in a 7:3 ratio. Thyroid tissue and blood T-cell repertoires from more than five Graves' hyperthyroidism patients were also compared in the study. After blood sampling, hyperthyroidism patients were treated with methimazole at a starting dose of 30 mg daily, and ophthalmopathy patients were treated with high-dose intravenous methylprednisolone. The paper describes TCR Vbeta CDR3 sequencing of about 140 peripheral blood samples, made up of 43 ophthalmopathy patients, 70 to 75 hyperthyroidism patients and 17 progressor patients.

Amplification of TCR beta CDR3 regions was carried out from RNA transcripts. The TCR CDR3 was subjected to a first round of RT-PCR using the HTBI primer set and the Qiagen OneStep RT-PCR kit. The libraries were constructed in a second round of multiplex PCR and then size-selected and purified. The libraries were sequenced on an Illumina HiSeq2000 using paired-end 100 bp reads. Under the source paper's analysis protocol: Raw data were processed with SOAPnuke, discarding reads with adapters, uncalled bases, mean Phred below 15, or no exact constant-primer or identifier match. COPE v1.2.5 was used to merge high-quality paired reads, and clonotypes were defined as unique nucleotide sequences. MiTCR v1.1 was used to align the clonotypes against IMGT TRBV, TRBD and TRBJ reference segments. The analysis was restricted to V-J combinations with a frequency above 0.0001, which together covered 99.2% of the repertoires. The TCS score was defined as the ratio of F50 (clonal expansion) to E x V (chaos), calculated using BLOSUM62-based TCRdist between CDR3 peptides within each V-J. Welch's t-statistics and random forest reduced fewer than 550 V-J features to about 12, which were used in a naive Bayes classifier (R e1071). Starting from the raw public reads, TCRdb applied fastp trimming at Q25, assembled clones with MiXCR and retained in-frame beta chains. When rows share a CDR3 protein, they turn into one entry using the most common DNA and genes. The V and J calls reflect TCRdb's pipeline rather than the authors' work. This sample gives around 520,000 distinct CDR3 sequences in total; roughly a quarter of them show up just once. The top ten constitute 10% to 12% of the sample.

In the ophthalmopathy patients, disease was moderately to severely active, with a Clinical Activity Score of 3 or more, a NOSPECS grade of 4 or more, and a duration of less than 3 months. Exclusion was applied to patients with uncontrolled infections, other autoimmune diseases, pregnancy or lactation. Diagnoses were based on clinical symptoms, serum thyroxine and TRAb, thyroid ultrasound and orbital computed tomography. PBMCs were isolated from about 9 ml of fresh peripheral blood by Ficoll-Paque density gradient centrifugation. Total RNA was extracted using Trizol reagent, and RNA quality was assessed on an Agilent 2100 Bioanalyzer. In this sample, this clonotype turned up a few times. Its antigen specificity is not known. A read error may produce the germline difference seen at one junction end. From the germline V gene, CDR1 is SGDLS and CDR2 is YYNGEE. The CDR3 holds 14 amino acids from the cysteine to the phenylalanine. Only the CDR3 region is kept as DNA, spanning 42 bases read in frame from base 1.

What the work shows at the level of the full study, not this receptor alone: In validation, progression to ophthalmopathy was predicted by the model with about 70% sensitivity and roughly 72% specificity, a median of 6.5 months before onset. A model built on a 13 V-J signature distinguished ophthalmopathy from stable hyperthyroidism, reaching around 87% sensitivity and under 84% specificity in cross-validation and 80%/75% in testing. Sample size was not statistically predetermined, and blinding of investigators to group allocation was not performed. Blood samples also contained most of the expanded thyroid clonotypes (frequency above 0.001), which suggests that blood repertoires may reflect thyroid immune responses.

The sample was blood. The rearranged segments are TRBV9 and TRBJ1-2; the D segment could be TRBD1, given 5 matching bases. The receptor was isolated from a young woman with Graves' ophthalmopathy. The sequence in DNA is TGTGCCAGCAGCGTAGAAGCAGGGCACTACGGCTACACCTTC. Its translation reads: CASSVEAGHYGYTF.